Listed here are 25 T cell receptor beta chains from one sample, sequenced in a study of cytomegalovirus exposure and HLA in healthy donors. The PCR contained 60 Vbeta and 13 Jbeta primers. Repertoires were generated with immunoSEQ multiplex PCR, while TCRdb's copy carries only in-frame clones and drops some. The repertoire holds 160,000 or so clones, with under 80% as singletons. The sample consisted of PBMCs. The receptors were gathered from a man aged 35 to 55 in good health and CMV-seronegative.

The chain couples TRBV5-4 to TRBJ2-1; TRBD2 agrees at 11 bases. Germline V CDR1 and CDR2: SGHNT, YYREEE (reference sequence). Trimming cost V 0 bases and J 7 bases; bases outside gene matches: 6. This CDR3 has 16 amino acids. The CDR3 loop reads CASSLALAGGKNEQFF. CDR3 bases: TGTGCCAGCAGCTTGGCGCTAGCGGGGGGAAAGAATGAGCAGTTCTTC.

The chain links TRBV7-8 to TRBJ2-7; D is ambiguous. This CDR3 has 12 residues. Germline CDR1 SGHVS, CDR2 FQNEAQ. The germline V and J ends were trimmed by 3 bases and 5 bases, with 8 bases remaining between them. DNA for the CDR3: TGTGCCAGCAGCTTCGGTGTCAACGAGCAGTACTTC. This translates into CASSFGVNEQYF.

The V and J genes are TRBV18 and TRBJ1-2; TRBD1 aligns across 12 bases. V was pared by 5 bases and J by 6 bases, with 10 bases of the junction left unmatched. The CDR3 has 16 residues. Per germline, CDR1 KGHSH and CDR2 LQKENI. The CDR3 sequence is CASSGPGQGATDGYTF. CDR3 nucleotides: TGTGCCAGCTCAGGACCGGGACAGGGGGCGACGGATGGCTACACCTTC.

The chain couples TRBV6-1 to TRBJ1-4; 9 bases match TRBD1. Germline V CDR1 and CDR2: MNHNS, SASEGT. This CDR3 has 15 amino acids. The V and J ends lost 7 bases and 7 bases, in that order; junction bases with no gene match: 10. The CDR3 sequence is CASIHAGQGAEKLFF. The CDR3 DNA sequence: TGTGCCAGCATCCACGCGGGACAGGGCGCTGAAAAACTGTTTTTT.

The gene calls are TRBV2 and TRBJ2-2; D is ambiguous. V was trimmed by 9 bases and J by 4 bases, leaving 9 bases between them. The CDR3 is made up of 12 amino acids. Germline V gene data show CDR1 as SNHLY and CDR2 as FYNNEI. The CDR3 bases are TGTGCCAGGCGTAACCCCACCGGGGAGCTGTTTTTT. As protein: CARRNPTGELFF.

The genes are TRBV27 and TRBJ1-4; a possible D gene is TRBD1 (6 bases). The ends were cut back, 2 bases at V and 5 bases at J, with 9 bases in the middle. Germline CDR1 reads MNHEY; CDR2 reads SMNVEV (reference sequence). This CDR3 region has 14 residues. CDR3 nucleotides: TGTGCCAGCAGTTTAGTACAGGGAAATGAAAAACTGTTTTTT. Amino acids: CASSLVQGNEKLFF. Full variable domain (rest looked up from reference TRBV27 and TRBJ1-4): EAQVTQNPRYLITVTGKKLTVTCSQNMNHEYMSWYRQDPGLGLRQIYYSMNVEVTDKGDVPEGYKVSRKEKRNFPLILESPSPNQTSLYFCASSLVQGNEKLFFGSGTQLSVL.

This clone was found once. The rearrangement joins TRBV28 to TRBJ2-7, with D perhaps TRBD1 (7 bases). There are 13 residues in the CDR3. CDR1 is MDHEN, CDR2 SYDVKM, per germline. Trimming took 8 bases from V and 5 from J, leaving 16 bases between them. The chain's CDR3 is CASCGTELDEQYF. CDR3 bases: TGTGCCAGCTGCGGGACAGAGCTGGACGAGCAGTACTTC.

The V and J genes are TRBV6-6 and TRBJ2-7, with D unclear. Trimming shortened V by 7 bases and J by 0 bases, and 4 bases separated the two germline ends. This CDR3 spans 11 amino acids. The V gene's germline CDR1 is MNHNY and CDR2 SVGAGI (reference sequence). The CDR3 DNA reads as TGTGCCAGCACCTACTCCTACGAGCAGTACTTC. Its protein product is CASTYSYEQYF.

This rearrangement joins TRBV18 to TRBJ2-1; 9 nucleotides match TRBD2. This CDR3 contains 16 residues. From germline, CDR1 is KGHSH and CDR2 LQKENI. V dropped 5 bases and J dropped 9; count of bases not matched to a gene: 14. CDR3: CASSSTGLAGRIEQFF. CDR3 DNA sequence: TGTGCCAGCTCATCGACGGGGCTAGCGGGGAGGATTGAGCAGTTCTTC.

CDR3 nucleotides: TGTGCCAGCAGCTTGGAACGGGGGGCTCTCTACAATGAGCAGTTCTTC. This sequence encodes CASSLERGALYNEQFF. The J gene is TRBJ2-1, the V gene TRBV5-4; the D gene is possibly TRBD2 (7 bases). The CDR3 has 16 residues. Germline V gives CDR1 SGHNT, CDR2 YYREEE (reference sequence). V was clipped by 0 bases and J by 3 bases, with 13 bases between them. Drawing the rest from reference TRBV5-4 and TRBJ2-1, the complete variable domain is ETGVTQSPTHLIKTRGQQVTLRCSSQSGHNTVSWYQQALGQGPQFIFQYYREEENGRGNFPPRFSGLQFPNYSSELNVNALELDDSALYLCASSLERGALYNEQFFGPGTRLTVL.

This clone showed up just a few times. The J gene is TRBJ2-2, the V gene TRBV4-3; D ambiguous. Trimming removed 0 bases at V and 0 bases at J, with 8 bases between. The CDR3 spans 16 residues. Looked up from germline, CDR1 is LGHNA and CDR2 is YSLEER. The CDR3: CASSQDGAPNTGELFF. CDR3 nucleotide sequence: TGCGCCAGCAGCCAAGATGGAGCACCGAACACCGGGGAGCTGTTTTTT.

The chain is built from TRBV9 and TRBJ2-3; TRBD1 matches 9 bases. The CDR3 runs 17 residues. The germline gives CDR1 SGDLS, CDR2 YYNGEE. V gave up 4 bases and J gave up 2 bases; unmatched junction bases: 11. The CDR3 sequence: CASSLLTGGVLTDTQYF. The CDR3, as DNA: TGTGCCAGCAGCTTGCTGACAGGGGGGGTACTCACAGATACGCAGTATTTT.

This chain joins TRBV7-3 and TRBJ2-2, with 7 nucleotides matching TRBD2. The CDR3 covers 14 residues. The V gene end was trimmed by 3 bases and the J gene end by 6 bases; junction bases not matched to a gene: 4. Germline lookup yields CDR1 SGHTA and CDR2 FQGTGA. CDR3 in amino acids: CASSFALASGELFF. CDR3 coding DNA: TGTGCCAGCAGCTTTGCACTAGCGTCCGGGGAGCTGTTTTTT. The whole variable domain, remainder taken from reference TRBV7-3 and TRBJ2-2, is GAGVSQTPSNKVTEKGKYVELRCDPISGHTALYWYRQSLGQGPEFLIYFQGTGAADDSGLPNDRFFAVRPEGSVSTLKIQRTERGDSAVYLCASSFALASGELFFGEGSRLTVL.

The chain couples TRBV6-5 to TRBJ2-3, with D perhaps matching TRBD2 (6 bases). This CDR3 is built from 14 residues. Trimming took off 2 bases at V and 6 bases at J, with 12 bases between the two ends. Germline V gene sequence: CDR1 MNHEY, CDR2 SVGAGI. CDR3 coding DNA: TGTGCCAGCAGTTACCCGGCGGAGGGGGATACGCAGTATTTT. As protein: CASSYPAEGDTQYF.

The chain is built from TRBV6-5 and TRBJ2-1; possibly TRBD2 for D (6 bases). V was clipped by 8 bases and J by 2 bases, with 10 bases between them. This CDR3 is built from 13 residues. Germline assignment: CDR1 MNHEY and CDR2 SVGAGI. The CDR3, as DNA: TGTGCCAGCGGATTAGCGGCCTACAATGAGCAGTTCTTC. Translating it yields CASGLAAYNEQFF.

The chain is built from TRBV7-2 and TRBJ2-7; TRBD1 aligns across 8 bases. The CDR3 loop spans 15 amino acids. With 6 bases clipped from V and 4 bases from J, the junction kept 11 bases outside the gene matches. CDR1 is SGHTA and CDR2 is FQGNSA in the germline V gene. The CDR3 coding sequence is TGTGCCAGCAGATCCCAGGGGGCGCAGAGGTACGAGCAGTACTTC. The encoded protein is CASRSQGAQRYEQYF.

V gene TRBV30 combines with J gene TRBJ1-3, with D hard to call. V shed 4 bases and J shed 2 bases, with 12 bases lying between them. The CDR3 is 14 residues long. Per the germline V gene, CDR1 is GTSNPN and CDR2 is SVGIG (reference sequence). The CDR3 DNA reads as TGTGCCTGGATTCCGAGACTGGCTGGAAACACCATATATTTT. As protein: CAWIPRLAGNTIYF. Full variable domain (remainder filled in from reference TRBV30 and TRBJ1-3): SQTIHQWPATLVQPVGSPLSLECTVEGTSNPNLYWYRQAAGRGLQLLFYSVGIGQISSEVPQNLSASRPQDRQFILSSKKLLLSDSGFYLCAWIPRLAGNTIYFGEGSWLTVV.

The chain links TRBV6-6 to TRBJ1-2; D perhaps matches TRBD1 (6 bases). V dropped 0 bases and J dropped 3 bases, with 11 bases sitting between them. The germline V gene encodes CDR1 MNHNY and CDR2 SVGAGI (reference sequence). The CDR3 is made up of 15 amino acids. CDR3: CASSYSGRGYYGYTF. CDR3 nucleotide sequence: TGTGCCAGCAGTTACTCGGGTAGGGGGTACTATGGCTACACCTTC.

The chain couples TRBV7-8 to TRBJ2-1; the D gene is possibly TRBD2 (6 bases). Trimming stripped 5 bases from V and 9 bases from J, with 14 bases between. The germline gives CDR1 SGHVS, CDR2 FQNEAQ. CDR3 length equals 13 residues. Here the CDR3 DNA reads TGTGCCAGCAGCACGGCCGGCGGGGCTGAGCAGTTCTTC. It specifies CASSTAGGAEQFF. Filled out from reference TRBV7-8 and TRBJ2-1, the complete variable domain reads GAGVSQSPRYKVAKRGQDVALRCDPISGHVSLFWYQQALGQGPEFLTYFQNEAQLDKSGLPSDRFFAERPEGSVSTLKIQRTQQEDSAVYLCASSTAGGAEQFFGPGTRLTVL.

The CDR3 sequence: CASRQGGGNQETQYF. CDR3 sequence (DNA): TGTGCCAGCAGGCAGGGCGGGGGTAACCAAGAGACCCAGTACTTC. This chain connects TRBV28 to TRBJ2-5, with 7 nucleotides matching TRBD2. Germline V lookup: CDR1 MDHEN, CDR2 SYDVKM. The J segment lost 0 bases and the V segment lost 6 bases, leaving 7 bases of the junction unmatched. The CDR3 length is 15 residues.

V and J are TRBV5-1 and TRBJ2-7, with D possibly matching TRBD2 (6 bases). Looked up from germline, CDR1 is SGHRS and CDR2 is YFSETQ. This CDR3 is built from 15 residues. The germline V and J ends were trimmed by 4 bases and 3 bases, with 17 bases remaining between them. The chain's CDR3 is CASSTGTSSGYEQYF. The CDR3 nucleotides are TGCGCCAGCAGCACCGGGACTTCTTCGGGCTACGAGCAGTACTTC.

This clone was seen only once. The chain combines TRBV6-6 with TRBJ1-2; 8 bases agree with TRBD1. The CDR3 is 14 residues long. With V trimmed by 5 bases and J by 2 bases, 4 bases remained unmatched. Germline V lookup: CDR1 MNHNY, CDR2 SVGAGI (reference sequence). The chain's CDR3 is CASSVTGGNYGYTF. The CDR3, as DNA: TGTGCCAGCAGTGTTACAGGGGGAAACTATGGCTACACCTTC.

The V call is TRBV6-6, the J call TRBJ2-7, with 8 bases fitting TRBD1. Germline V CDR1 and CDR2: MNHNY, SVGAGI (reference sequence). Trimming cost V 0 bases and J 1 base; bases outside gene matches: 5. This CDR3 has 16 residues. DNA of the CDR3: TGTGCCAGCAGTTACTCGCGGACAGGGAGGTCCTACGAGCAGTACTTC. Amino acid sequence: CASSYSRTGRSYEQYF.

The rearrangement links TRBV2 to TRBJ1-6; no definite D call. This CDR3 is 13 amino acids long. Between the trimmed V and J ends, which lost 1 base and 6 bases, there was a span of 4 bases. Germline assignment: CDR1 SNHLY and CDR2 FYNNEI. CDR3 region: CASSEDINSPLHF. The DNA for the CDR3 is TGTGCCAGCAGTGAAGACATTAATTCACCCCTCCACTTT. Combining the CDR3 with reference TRBV2 and TRBJ1-6 gives the whole variable domain EPEVTQTPSHQVTQMGQEVILRCVPISNHLYFYWYRQILGQKVEFLVSFYNNEISEKSEIFDDQFSVERPDGSNFTLKIRSTKLEDSAMYFCASSEDINSPLHFGNGTRLTVT.

V usage is TRBV19 and J usage is TRBJ1-2; perhaps TRBD1 as D (6 bases). The CDR3 spans 13 residues. CDR1 LNHDA and CDR2 SQIVND come from the germline V gene (reference sequence). V was trimmed by 7 bases and J by 4 bases, leaving 13 bases between them. CDR3 sequence (DNA): TGTGCCAGTATCGGACAGACGTTCTATGGCTACACCTTC. It codes for CASIGQTFYGYTF.